A single sample gave rise to the 12 T cell receptor beta chains below, sequenced in a study of T cells expressing NK-cell markers. TCRdb re-called the 5' RACE reads and shows each CDR3 protein once, DNA omitted. The sample spans over 250,000 distinct CDR3 sequences; the ten largest clones claim 4.2%. Specimen: blood T cells: a sorted CD56 or NKG2C T cell subset, CD4+ or CD8+ T cells, or bulk PBMC T cells (not recorded which). Receptor source: a woman between 18 and 70 years old in good health.

The V call is TRBV6-5, the J call TRBJ2-1; without DNA, the TCRdb call of TRBD1 cannot be checked. Germline V gene data show CDR1 as MNHEY and CDR2 as SVGAGI. The CDR3 is 16 amino acids. This CDR3 is CASSYSRRGIDNEQFF.

This chain links TRBV27 with TRBJ1-4; TCRdb gives TRBD1 as the D gene, but with no DNA this cannot be confirmed. Germline-derived CDR1 and CDR2 are MNHEY and SMNVEV (reference sequence). The CDR3 has 15 residues. Here the CDR3 reads CASSLSPGVYEKLFF.

This chain links TRBV11-2 with TRBJ1-1. Germline V gene sequence: CDR1 SGHAT, CDR2 FQNNGV. The CDR3 is 15 amino acids. This CDR3 is CASSARRANFKEAFF.

The chain is built from TRBV5-4 and TRBJ1-2; TCRdb's assignment of TRBD1 cannot be checked, as there is no DNA. The germline gives CDR1 SGHNT, CDR2 YYREEE (reference sequence). The CDR3 is 13 amino acids. This CDR3 is CASSQGFAYGYTF. The variable domain in full, completed from reference TRBV5-4 and TRBJ1-2, reads ETGVTQSPTHLIKTRGQQVTLRCSSQSGHNTVSWYQQALGQGPQFIFQYYREEENGRGNFPPRFSGLQFPNYSSELNVNALELDDSALYLCASSQGFAYGYTFGSGTRLTVV.

V and J are TRBV29-1 and TRBJ2-5; TCRdb's D gene call, TRBD2, goes unchecked for lack of DNA. This CDR3 has 12 residues. The V gene's germline CDR1 is SQVTM and CDR2 ANQGSEA. The CDR3 protein is CSVDLASGSGAF.

This chain connects TRBV20-1 to TRBJ2-5; the TCRdb D gene call, TRBD1, has no DNA to confirm it. The V gene's germline CDR1 is DFQATT and CDR2 SNEGSKA (reference sequence). The CDR3 is 15 residues long. The CDR3: CSAREGQGRMETQYF.

This rearrangement joins TRBV7-3 to TRBJ1-3; TCRdb calls TRBD1, which cannot be checked without DNA. The CDR3 loop spans 16 amino acids. In germline, CDR1 is SGHTA, CDR2 FQGTGA. CDR3 protein: CASSLTGPGNGNTIYF. Variable domain in full (rest from reference TRBV7-3 and TRBJ1-3): GAGVSQTPSNKVTEKGKYVELRCDPISGHTALYWYRQSLGQGPEFLIYFQGTGAADDSGLPNDRFFAVRPEGSVSTLKIQRTERGDSAVYLCASSLTGPGNGNTIYFGEGSWLTVV.

The gene calls are TRBV28 and TRBJ2-3. There are 12 residues in the CDR3. Germline-derived CDR1 and CDR2 are MDHEN and SYDVKM. The CDR3 sequence: CASSLRPDTQYF.

The chain has TRBV28 and TRBJ1-1. Germline-derived CDR1 and CDR2 are MDHEN and SYDVKM. CDR3 size: 11 residues. The CDR3 loop is CASTFNTEAFF.

V usage is TRBV4-3 and J usage is TRBJ2-4. The CDR3 contains 18 residues. Germline CDR1 reads LGHNA; CDR2 reads YSLEER. CDR3 residues: CASSQRLVSDIAKNIQYF.

This rearrangement joins TRBV5-6 to TRBJ2-7; TCRdb reports TRBD1, a call that lacks DNA to check it against. Germline loops: CDR1 SGHDT, CDR2 YYEEEE. This CDR3 region has 16 residues. CDR3 residues: CASRFPGTGRSYEQYF.

The CDR3 loop is CASSMGTGNPTDTQYF. This chain connects TRBV19 to TRBJ2-3; TCRdb indicates TRBD1, and absent DNA this call remains unverified. Germline V gene data show CDR1 as LNHDA and CDR2 as SQIVND (reference sequence). The CDR3 is 16 residues long.